A single sample gave rise to the 2 T cell receptor beta chains below, sequenced in a study of cytotoxic CD8 clonotypes in ibrutinib-treated CLL (dated by TCRdb to the early 2020s). Library preparation used the immunoSEQ multiplex PCR assay. TCRdb retrieved this table from immuneACCESS and kept in-frame rearrangements only. Not all clones are present; in checked studies, unresolved V genes account for under half, and no reason is known for the remainder. The sample records roughly 51,000 clones, approximately 53% of which are singletons. Of the sample, approximately 32% falls within the top ten clones. What this sample's time point label stands for: 12 to 13 months on ibrutinib. The starting material was PBMCs, obtained after 12 months of ibrutinib treatment. These receptors came from a human donor with chronic lymphocytic leukemia.

The chain joins TRBV9 to TRBJ1-3; possible D gene TRBD1, 6 bases. V lost 1 base, J lost 0 bases, and 14 bases lay in between. CDR1 is SGDLS and CDR2 is YYNGEE in the germline V gene. This CDR3 comprises 17 residues. This CDR3 is CASSVFPTGVSGNTIYF. As DNA, the CDR3 is TGTGCCAGCAGCGTATTTCCGACAGGAGTCTCTGGAAACACCATATATTTT.

Only one count was recorded for this clone. This chain connects TRBV7-8 to TRBJ2-2; 9 bases line up with TRBD1. The CDR3 consists of 15 residues. Unmatched junction bases numbered 5, after V lost 5 bases and J lost 4 bases. From germline, CDR1 is SGHVS and CDR2 FQNEAQ. The CDR3 bases are TGTGCCAGCAGCCTGGGACAGGGTAGCACCGGGGAGCTGTTTTTT. This encodes CASSLGQGSTGELFF.